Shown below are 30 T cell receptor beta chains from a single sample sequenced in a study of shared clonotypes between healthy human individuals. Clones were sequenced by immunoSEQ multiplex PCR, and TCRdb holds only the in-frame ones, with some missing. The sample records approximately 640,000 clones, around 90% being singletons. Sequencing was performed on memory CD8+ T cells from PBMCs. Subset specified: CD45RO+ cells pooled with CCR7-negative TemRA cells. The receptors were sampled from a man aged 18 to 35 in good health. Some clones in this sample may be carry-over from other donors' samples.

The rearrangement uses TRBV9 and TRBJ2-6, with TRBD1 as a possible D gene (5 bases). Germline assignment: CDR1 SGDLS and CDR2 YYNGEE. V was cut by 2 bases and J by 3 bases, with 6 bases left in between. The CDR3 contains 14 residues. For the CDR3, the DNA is TGTGCCAGCAGCGTCAGGGATGGGGCCAACGTCCTGACTTTC. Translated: CASSVRDGANVLTF.

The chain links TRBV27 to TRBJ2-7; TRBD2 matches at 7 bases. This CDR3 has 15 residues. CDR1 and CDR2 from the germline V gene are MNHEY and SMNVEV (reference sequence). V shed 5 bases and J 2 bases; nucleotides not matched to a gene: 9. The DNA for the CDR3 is TGTGCCAGCAGTCCGCTGGCTAGCGGAACCTACGAGCAGTACTTC. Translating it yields CASSPLASGTYEQYF.

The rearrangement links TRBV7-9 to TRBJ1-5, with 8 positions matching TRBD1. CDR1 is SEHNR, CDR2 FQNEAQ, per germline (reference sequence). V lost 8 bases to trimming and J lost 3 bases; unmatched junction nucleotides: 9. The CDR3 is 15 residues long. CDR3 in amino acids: CASGHRGGNNQPQHF. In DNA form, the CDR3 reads TGTGCCAGCGGACACAGGGGGGGAAACAATCAGCCCCAGCATTTT.

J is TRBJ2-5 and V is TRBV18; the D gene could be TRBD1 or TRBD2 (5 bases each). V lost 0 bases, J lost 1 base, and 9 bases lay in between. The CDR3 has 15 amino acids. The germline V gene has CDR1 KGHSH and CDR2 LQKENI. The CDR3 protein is CASSPPFGGQETQYF. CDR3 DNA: TGTGCCAGCTCACCACCGTTTGGGGGCCAAGAGACCCAGTACTTC. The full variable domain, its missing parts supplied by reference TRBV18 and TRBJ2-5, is NAGVMQNPRHLVRRRGQEARLRCSPMKGHSHVYWYRQLPEEGLKFMVYLQKENIIDESGMPKERFSAEFPKEGPSILRIQQVVRGDSAAYFCASSPPFGGQETQYFGPGTRLLVL.

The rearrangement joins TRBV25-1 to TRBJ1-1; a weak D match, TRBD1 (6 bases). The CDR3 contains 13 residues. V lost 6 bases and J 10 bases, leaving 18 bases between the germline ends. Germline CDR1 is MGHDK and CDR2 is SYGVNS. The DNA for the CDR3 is TGTGCCAGCAGAGCGCGGGGGGCAGCCGGAGCTTTCTTT. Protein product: CASRARGAAGAFF.

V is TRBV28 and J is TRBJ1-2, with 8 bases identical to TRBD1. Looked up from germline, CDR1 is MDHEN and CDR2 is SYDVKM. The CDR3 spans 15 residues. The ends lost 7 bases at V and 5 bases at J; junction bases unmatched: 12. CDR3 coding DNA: TGTGCCAGCACCAGTACGGACAGGGAGGTTTATGGCTACACCTTC. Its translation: CASTSTDREVYGYTF.

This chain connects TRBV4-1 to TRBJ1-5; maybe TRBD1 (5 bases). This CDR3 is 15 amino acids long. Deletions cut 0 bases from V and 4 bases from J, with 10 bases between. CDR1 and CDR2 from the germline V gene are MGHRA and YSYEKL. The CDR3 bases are TGCGCCAGCAGCCAAGATTTTGAGGGGAATCAGCCCCAGCATTTT. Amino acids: CASSQDFEGNQPQHF.

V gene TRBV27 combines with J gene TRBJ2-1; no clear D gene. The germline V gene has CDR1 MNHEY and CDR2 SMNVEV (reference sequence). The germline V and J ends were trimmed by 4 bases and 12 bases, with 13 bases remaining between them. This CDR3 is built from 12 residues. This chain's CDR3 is CASSSGAWGQFF. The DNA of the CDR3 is TGTGCCAGCAGTTCTGGTGCCTGGGGGCAGTTCTTC.

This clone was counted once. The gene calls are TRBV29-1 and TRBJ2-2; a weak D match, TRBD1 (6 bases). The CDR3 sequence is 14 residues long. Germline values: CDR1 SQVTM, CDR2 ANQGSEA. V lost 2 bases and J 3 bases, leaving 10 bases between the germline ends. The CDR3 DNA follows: TGCAGCGTTGAACATGGACAGTACACCGGGGAGCTGTTTTTT. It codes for CSVEHGQYTGELFF.

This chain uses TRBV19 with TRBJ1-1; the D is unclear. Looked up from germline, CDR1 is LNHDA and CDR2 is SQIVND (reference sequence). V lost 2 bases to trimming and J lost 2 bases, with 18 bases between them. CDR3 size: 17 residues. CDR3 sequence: CASSIIFASGPNTEAFF. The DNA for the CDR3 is TGTGCCAGTAGTATAATATTCGCTTCCGGACCTAACACTGAAGCTTTCTTT. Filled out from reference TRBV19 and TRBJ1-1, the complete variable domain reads DGGITQSPKYLFRKEGQNVTLSCEQNLNHDAMYWYRQDPGQGLRLIYYSQIVNDFQKGDIAEGYSVSREKKESFPLTVTSAQKNPTAFYLCASSIIFASGPNTEAFFGQGTRLTVV.

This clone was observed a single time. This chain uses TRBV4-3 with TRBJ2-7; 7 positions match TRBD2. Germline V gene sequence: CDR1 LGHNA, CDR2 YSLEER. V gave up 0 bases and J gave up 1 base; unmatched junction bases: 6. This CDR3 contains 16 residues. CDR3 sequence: CASSQDQAGESYEQYF. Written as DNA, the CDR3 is TGCGCCAGCAGCCAAGACCAGGCGGGAGAGTCCTACGAGCAGTACTTC.

Here the CDR3 reads CASSQVAGEDTQYF. Here the CDR3 DNA reads TGCGCCAGCAGCCAGGTAGCGGGAGAGGATACGCAGTATTTT. The rearrangement joins TRBV4-1 to TRBJ2-3, with 9 bases fitting TRBD2. The trim removed 3 bases at V and 6 bases at J, leaving 4 bases unmatched. The CDR3 is made up of 14 amino acids. Germline CDR1 is MGHRA and CDR2 is YSYEKL.

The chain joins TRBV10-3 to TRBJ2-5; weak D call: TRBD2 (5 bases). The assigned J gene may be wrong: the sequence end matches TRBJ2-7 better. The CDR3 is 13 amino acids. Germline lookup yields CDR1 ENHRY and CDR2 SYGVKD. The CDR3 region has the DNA TGTGCCACTCGGACGGTCGGGGCCTACGAGCAGTACTTC. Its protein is CATRTVGAYEQYF.

The CDR3 DNA is TGTGCCAGTAGTTGGGGGCAGGGAACCTCCTACGAGCAGTACTTC. Translation: CASSWGQGTSYEQYF. V is TRBV19 and J is TRBJ2-7, with a weak D call TRBD1 (6 bases). Germline CDR1 LNHDA, CDR2 SQIVND (reference sequence). The CDR3 is made up of 15 amino acids. V was cut by 5 bases and J by 0 bases, with 14 bases left in between.

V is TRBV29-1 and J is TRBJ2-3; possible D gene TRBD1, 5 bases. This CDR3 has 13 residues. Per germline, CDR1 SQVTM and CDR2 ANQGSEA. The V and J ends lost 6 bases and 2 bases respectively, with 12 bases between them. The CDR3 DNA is TGCAGCGTCCAGGGCTTCGCCACAGATACGCAGTATTTT. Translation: CSVQGFATDTQYF.

The CDR3 spells CAISELGGMNTEAFF. The DNA of the CDR3 is TGTGCCATCAGTGAATTGGGGGGGATGAACACTGAAGCTTTCTTT. V usage is TRBV10-3 and J usage is TRBJ1-1; a weak D match, TRBD1 (5 bases). V was cut by 3 bases and J by 0 bases, with 11 bases left in between. The CDR3 totals 15 residues. The germline V gene encodes CDR1 ENHRY and CDR2 SYGVKD.

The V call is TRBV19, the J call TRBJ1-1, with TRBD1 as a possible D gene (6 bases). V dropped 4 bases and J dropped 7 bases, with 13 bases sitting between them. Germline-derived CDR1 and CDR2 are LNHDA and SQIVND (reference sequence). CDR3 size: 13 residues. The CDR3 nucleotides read TGTGCCAGTAGTACCTCGGGACACCATGAAGCTTTCTTT. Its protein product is CASSTSGHHEAFF.

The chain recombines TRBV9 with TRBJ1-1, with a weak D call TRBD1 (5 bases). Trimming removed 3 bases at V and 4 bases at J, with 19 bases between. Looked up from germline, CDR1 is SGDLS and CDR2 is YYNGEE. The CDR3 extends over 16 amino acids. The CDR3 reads CASSATGLPEGTEAFF. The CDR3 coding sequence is TGTGCCAGCAGCGCAACGGGACTGCCCGAGGGCACTGAAGCTTTCTTT.

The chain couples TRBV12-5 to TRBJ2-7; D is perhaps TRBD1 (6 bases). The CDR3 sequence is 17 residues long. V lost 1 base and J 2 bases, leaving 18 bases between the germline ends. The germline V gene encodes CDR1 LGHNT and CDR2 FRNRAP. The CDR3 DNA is TGTGCTAGTGGTTTGGCCCCCCCGACAGGCGAAACCTACGAGCAGTACTTC. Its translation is CASGLAPPTGETYEQYF.

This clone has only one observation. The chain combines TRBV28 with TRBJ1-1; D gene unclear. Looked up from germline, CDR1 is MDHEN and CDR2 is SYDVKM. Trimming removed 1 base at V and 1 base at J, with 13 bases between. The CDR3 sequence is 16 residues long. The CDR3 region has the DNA TGTGCCAGCAGTTTATCTGGAGGGTACAGGAACACTGAAGCTTTCTTT. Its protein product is CASSLSGGYRNTEAFF. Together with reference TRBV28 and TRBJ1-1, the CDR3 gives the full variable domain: DVKVTQSSRYLVKRTGEKVFLECVQDMDHENMFWYRQDPGLGLRLIYFSYDVKMKEKGDIPEGYSVSREKKERFSLILESASTNQTSMYLCASSLSGGYRNTEAFFGQGTRLTVV.

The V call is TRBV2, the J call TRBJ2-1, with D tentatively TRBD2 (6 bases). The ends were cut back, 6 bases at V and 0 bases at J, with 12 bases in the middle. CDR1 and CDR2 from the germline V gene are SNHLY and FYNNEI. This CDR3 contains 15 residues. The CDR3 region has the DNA TGTGCCAGCAGAGAGGACGGGAGCTCCTACAATGAGCAGTTCTTC. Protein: CASREDGSSYNEQFF.

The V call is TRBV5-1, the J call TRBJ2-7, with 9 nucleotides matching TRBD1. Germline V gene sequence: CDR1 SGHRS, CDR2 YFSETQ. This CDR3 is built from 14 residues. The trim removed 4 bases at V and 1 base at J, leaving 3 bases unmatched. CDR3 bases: TGCGCCAGCAGCATAGGACAGGGGTCCTACGAGCAGTACTTC. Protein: CASSIGQGSYEQYF. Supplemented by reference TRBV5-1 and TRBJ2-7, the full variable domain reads KAGVTQTPRYLIKTRGQQVTLSCSPISGHRSVSWYQQTPGQGLQFLFEYFSETQRNKGNFPGRFSGRQFSNSRSEMNVSTLELGDSALYLCASSIGQGSYEQYFGPGTRLTVT.

The CDR3: CASSLGGTSNTDTQYF. The CDR3 nucleotides read TGTGCCAGCAGCTTGGGAGGAACCTCAAACACAGATACGCAGTATTTT. The chain recombines TRBV5-4 with TRBJ2-3, with D hard to call. Trimming shortened V by 0 bases and J by 2 bases, and 13 bases separated the two germline ends. The CDR3 runs to 16 residues. Looked up from germline, CDR1 is SGHNT and CDR2 is YYREEE (reference sequence).

This chain's CDR3 is CATNGGQSYGYTF. The CDR3 nucleotides are TGTGCCACCAATGGGGGGCAGTCCTATGGCTACACCTTC. The rearrangement links TRBV7-8 to TRBJ1-2; a possible D gene is TRBD1 (6 bases). V was cut by 10 bases and J by 4 bases, with 16 bases left in between. CDR1 is SGHVS and CDR2 is FQNEAQ in the germline V gene. The CDR3 runs 13 residues.

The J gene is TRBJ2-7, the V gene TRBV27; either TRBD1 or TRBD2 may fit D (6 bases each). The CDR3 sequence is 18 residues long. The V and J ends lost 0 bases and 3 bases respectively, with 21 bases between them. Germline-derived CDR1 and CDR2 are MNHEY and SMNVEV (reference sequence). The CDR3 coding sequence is TGTGCCAGCAGTTTATCTTCTCGGGTTTGGGGGGCGAGCTACGAGCAGTACTTC. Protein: CASSLSSRVWGASYEQYF.

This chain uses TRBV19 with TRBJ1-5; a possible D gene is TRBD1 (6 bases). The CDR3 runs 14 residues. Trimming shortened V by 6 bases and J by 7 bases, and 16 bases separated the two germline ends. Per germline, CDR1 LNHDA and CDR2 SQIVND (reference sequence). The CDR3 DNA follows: TGTGCCAGTAGCGTCAGGGGAGGGAGACAGCCCCAGCATTTT. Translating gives CASSVRGGRQPQHF.

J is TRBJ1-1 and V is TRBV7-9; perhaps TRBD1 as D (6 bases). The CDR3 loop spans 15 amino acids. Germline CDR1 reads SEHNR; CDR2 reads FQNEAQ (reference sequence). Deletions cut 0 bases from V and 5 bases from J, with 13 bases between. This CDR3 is CASSLAGGRETEAFF. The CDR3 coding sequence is TGTGCCAGCAGCTTAGCTGGGGGCAGGGAAACTGAAGCTTTCTTT. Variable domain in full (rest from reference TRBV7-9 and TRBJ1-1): DTGVSQNPRHKITKRGQNVTFRCDPISEHNRLYWYRQTLGQGPEFLTYFQNEAQLEKSRLLSDRFSAERPKGSFSTLEIQRTEQGDSAMYLCASSLAGGRETEAFFGQGTRLTVV.

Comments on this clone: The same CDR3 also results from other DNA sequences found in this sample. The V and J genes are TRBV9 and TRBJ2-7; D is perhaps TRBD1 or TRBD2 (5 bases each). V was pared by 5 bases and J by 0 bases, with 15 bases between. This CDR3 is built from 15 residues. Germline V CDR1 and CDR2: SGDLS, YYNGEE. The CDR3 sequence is CASSGGGGSSYEQYF. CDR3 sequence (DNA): TGTGCCAGCAGTGGTGGTGGGGGAAGCTCCTACGAGCAGTACTTC.

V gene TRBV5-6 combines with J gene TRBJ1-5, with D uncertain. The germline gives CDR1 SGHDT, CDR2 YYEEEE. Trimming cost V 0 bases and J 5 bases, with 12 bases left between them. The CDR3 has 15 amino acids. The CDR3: CASSLGAAGDQPQHF. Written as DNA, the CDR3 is TGTGCCAGCAGCTTGGGAGCTGCTGGTGATCAGCCCCAGCATTTT.

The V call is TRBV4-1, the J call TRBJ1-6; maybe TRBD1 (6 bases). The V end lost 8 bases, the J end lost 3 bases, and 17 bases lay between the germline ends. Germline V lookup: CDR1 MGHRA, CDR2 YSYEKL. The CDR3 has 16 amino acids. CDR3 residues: CASRGGPDSYNSPLHF. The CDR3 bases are TGCGCCAGCCGCGGTGGGCCGGACAGCTATAATTCACCCCTCCACTTT.